Below are 31 T cell receptor beta chains sequenced from a single sample in a study of blood T cell repertoires in COVID-19. Generated by immunoSEQ multiplex PCR, the TCRdb table keeps only in-frame clones and is missing some. The table shows about 71,000 clones, with 86% occurring only once. The sequenced sample consisted of peripheral blood. Receptors were obtained from a man aged 25-40 years with acute or convalescent COVID-19.

The rearrangement uses TRBV27 and TRBJ1-2, with a possible D match to TRBD1 (6 bases). The V gene's germline CDR1 is MNHEY and CDR2 SMNVEV (reference sequence). The CDR3 runs to 16 residues. Between the trimmed V and J ends, which lost 4 bases and 8 bases, there was a span of 23 bases. CDR3 coding DNA: TGTGCCAGCAGTTCATGGGGGCTACAGGGAAGGCAGGGCTACACCTTC. Its translation: CASSSWGLQGRQGYTF.

This chain connects TRBV6-5 to TRBJ2-2; 9 bases agree with TRBD1. CDR3 length: 15 amino acids. In germline, CDR1 is MNHEY, CDR2 SVGAGI. Trimming took 6 bases from V and 5 from J; bases not matched to a gene: 7. CDR3 nucleotide sequence: TGTGCCAGCAGAGCTGAACAGGGGGCGACCGGGGAGCTGTTTTTT. Protein: CASRAEQGATGELFF.

The chain carries TRBV11-2 and TRBJ2-7, with D maybe TRBD2 (5 bases). CDR3 length: 13 amino acids. V was trimmed by 4 bases and J by 7 bases, leaving 14 bases between them. Germline V gives CDR1 SGHAT, CDR2 FQNNGV. CDR3 in amino acids: CASSSSPSGEQYV. In DNA form, the CDR3 reads TGTGCCAGCAGCTCGAGTCCATCGGGAGAGCAGTACGTC.

The gene calls are TRBV5-1 and TRBJ1-5, with unresolved D. The germline V and J ends were trimmed by 4 bases and 1 base, with 12 bases remaining between them. The CDR3 has 15 amino acids. CDR1 is SGHRS and CDR2 is YFSETQ in the germline V gene. The CDR3 region has the DNA TGCGCCAGCAGCCCCGGGTTGATGAGCAATCAGCCCCAGCATTTT. It yields the protein CASSPGLMSNQPQHF.

The CDR3 DNA is TGTGCCAGCTCACCACCGAGGGCGGGAAGGACCGGGGAGCTGTTTTTT. Its translation is CASSPPRAGRTGELFF. The chain joins TRBV18 to TRBJ2-2; D might be TRBD2 (6 bases). The CDR3 loop spans 16 amino acids. V lost 0 bases, J lost 5 bases, and 13 bases lay in between. Germline loops: CDR1 KGHSH, CDR2 LQKENI.

The chain combines TRBV7-8 with TRBJ2-3; TRBD1 might be the D (6 bases). This CDR3 is 16 amino acids long. V was shortened by 1 base and J by 2 bases, with 13 bases between the two germline ends. Germline values: CDR1 SGHVS, CDR2 FQNEAQ. CDR3 loop: CASSLVTGASTDTQYF. The CDR3 DNA follows: TGTGCCAGCAGCTTAGTGACAGGAGCCTCCACAGATACGCAGTATTTT.

V gene TRBV28 combines with J gene TRBJ1-4; D is ambiguous. Trimming removed 1 base from V and 8 bases from J, with 14 bases in between. CDR3 length: 15 amino acids. Germline CDR1 MDHEN, CDR2 SYDVKM. The CDR3 coding sequence is TGTGCCAGCAGTTTATCCGGGGTTATTGAGGAAAAACTGTTTTTT. Its translation is CASSLSGVIEEKLFF.

V gene TRBV7-9 combines with J gene TRBJ2-3; tentative D call: TRBD2 (6 bases). The CDR3 has 14 residues. CDR1 is SEHNR and CDR2 is FQNEAQ in the germline V gene (reference sequence). V gave up 10 bases and J gave up 5 bases, with 19 bases separating them. CDR3 sequence reads: CATSRRASVDTQYF. The CDR3 DNA reads as TGTGCCACATCGCGGAGGGCCTCGGTAGATACGCAGTATTTT. The entire variable domain, with the rest obtained from reference TRBV7-9 and TRBJ2-3, is as follows: DTGVSQNPRHKITKRGQNVTFRCDPISEHNRLYWYRQTLGQGPEFLTYFQNEAQLEKSRLLSDRFSAERPKGSFSTLEIQRTEQGDSAMYLCATSRRASVDTQYFGPGTRLTVL.

The V and J genes are TRBV11-3 and TRBJ2-3, with 8 nucleotides matching TRBD2. Trimming removed 1 base from V and 6 bases from J; junction bases left unmatched: 9. The germline gives CDR1 SGHNT, CDR2 YENEEA. The CDR3 loop spans 16 amino acids. CDR3 amino acids: CASSLGRVAGRDTQYF. The CDR3 nucleotides are TGTGCCAGCAGCTTAGGTCGGGTAGCGGGAAGGGATACGCAGTATTTT.

The V and J genes are TRBV11-2 and TRBJ2-3, with 8 bases fitting TRBD2. With V trimmed by 3 bases and J by 6 bases, 14 bases remained unmatched. Germline V gene data show CDR1 as SGHAT and CDR2 as FQNNGV. The CDR3 is 17 residues long. The CDR3 nucleotides read TGTGCCAGCAGCTTCCGGGGGGGGGTCCCCAAGGGGGATACGCAGTATTTT. Its translation is CASSFRGGVPKGDTQYF.

This clone was detected a few times. The gene calls are TRBV3-1 (or the pseudogene TRBV3-2) and TRBJ1-6, with no clear D. The CDR3 is made up of 13 amino acids. Germline assignment: CDR1 LGHDT and CDR2 YNNKEL (reference sequence). The ends were cut back, 0 bases at V and 10 bases at J, with 7 bases in the middle. CDR3 coding DNA: TGTGCCAGCAGCCAAGATCGGGAGTCACCCCTCCACTTT. Translation gives CASSQDRESPLHF.

The chain carries TRBV6-1 and TRBJ1-1; 9 nucleotides agree with TRBD1. V trimming: 2 bases; J trimming: 2 bases; junction bases outside the gene matches: 3. The CDR3 loop spans 15 amino acids. CDR1 is MNHNS and CDR2 is SASEGT in the germline V gene. The CDR3 DNA follows: TGTGCCAGCAGTGAATGGGGACAGGGTAACACTGAAGCTTTCTTT. It yields the protein CASSEWGQGNTEAFF.

The CDR3 region has the DNA TGTGCCAGCAGCCGCGACAGGGACCTTTATGGCTACACCTTC. It is translated as CASSRDRDLYGYTF. The chain carries TRBV6-5 and TRBJ1-2, with 7 bases aligning to TRBD1. The CDR3 loop spans 14 amino acids. V was pared by 6 bases and J by 5 bases, with 9 bases of the junction left unmatched. CDR1 and CDR2 from the germline V gene are MNHEY and SVGAGI.

A single count supports this clone. The V call is TRBV20-1, the J call TRBJ2-3, with 8 bases identical to TRBD1. V lost 3 bases and J lost 7; bases outside the gene matches: 6. Per the germline V gene, CDR1 is DFQATT and CDR2 is SNEGSKA (reference sequence). CDR3 length equals 13 residues. CDR3 region: CSASGRGRYTQYF. CDR3 nucleotides: TGCAGTGCTAGTGGCAGGGGGCGTTATACGCAGTATTTT.

This chain connects TRBV6-1 to TRBJ2-1; D possibly corresponds to TRBD2 (7 bases). This CDR3 contains 18 residues. Germline assignment: CDR1 MNHNS and CDR2 SASEGT. The ends were cut back, 2 bases at V and 1 base at J, with 18 bases in the middle. CDR3: CASSEWATGGLSYNEQFF. In DNA form, the CDR3 reads TGTGCCAGCAGTGAATGGGCTACGGGGGGCCTTTCCTACAATGAGCAGTTCTTC.

The chain carries TRBV6-6 and TRBJ1-5; no firm D call. CDR3 size: 15 residues. Germline CDR1 and CDR2: MNHNY and SVGAGI (reference sequence). The V gene lost 2 bases and the J gene lost 3 bases, with 11 bases spanning the gap. The CDR3 loop is CASSYEPLDNQPQHF. DNA for the CDR3: TGTGCCAGCAGTTACGAGCCCCTCGACAATCAGCCCCAGCATTTT.

The gene calls are TRBV2 and TRBJ1-1; tentative D call: TRBD1 (5 bases). The CDR3 has 14 amino acids. The V end was cut by 5 bases, the J end by 0 bases, with 10 bases between. Germline lookup yields CDR1 SNHLY and CDR2 FYNNEI. The CDR3 loop is CASSPGELNTEAFF. CDR3 nucleotides: TGTGCCAGCAGTCCGGGGGAGCTGAACACTGAAGCTTTCTTT.

V usage is TRBV18 and J usage is TRBJ1-1, with 10 nucleotides matching TRBD1. The length of the CDR3 is 15 residues. Germline CDR1 and CDR2: KGHSH and LQKENI. V shed 2 bases, J shed 8 bases, and the junction held 8 bases outside the gene matches. In DNA form, the CDR3 reads TGTGCCAGCTCACCATCCGGGACAGGGGTCTCAGAAGCTTTCTTT. This encodes CASSPSGTGVSEAFF.

The chain has TRBV24-1 and TRBJ1-2; 10 nucleotides agree with TRBD1. Germline V gene data show CDR1 as KGHDR and CDR2 as SFDVKD. V trimming: 3 bases; J trimming: 7 bases; junction bases outside the gene matches: 4. The CDR3 sequence is 14 residues long. As DNA, the CDR3 is TGTGCCACCAGTGATGGGGACAGGGGAGGTGGCTACACCTTC. Protein sequence: CATSDGDRGGGYTF.

This clone was detected only once. The chain uses TRBV28 and TRBJ1-5; tentatively, D is TRBD1 (6 bases). The CDR3 has 16 residues. Trimming removed 7 bases from V and 1 base from J, with 17 bases in between. Germline V gives CDR1 MDHEN, CDR2 SYDVKM. The DNA of the CDR3 is TGTGCCAGCACCGAAACAGGGATTCAGAGCAATCAGCCCCAGCATTTT. Amino acid sequence: CASTETGIQSNQPQHF.

This sequence joins TRBV5-8 and TRBJ2-7; 8 nucleotides agree with TRBD1. This CDR3 spans 15 amino acids. With 4 bases clipped from V and 3 bases from J, the junction kept 9 bases outside the gene matches. Germline loops: CDR1 SGHTS, CDR2 YDEGEE. CDR3 in DNA: TGTGCCAGCAGCCCTGGACAGGGCAGTAACTACGAGCAGTACTTC. This codes for CASSPGQGSNYEQYF. Using reference TRBV5-8 and TRBJ2-7 for the parts outside the CDR3, the full variable domain is EAGVTQSPTHLIKTRGQQATLRCSPISGHTSVYWYQQALGLGLQFLLWYDEGEERNRGNFPPRFSGRQFPNYSSELNVNALELEDSALYLCASSPGQGSNYEQYFGPGTRLTVT.

CDR3 nucleotide sequence: TGCGCCAGCAGCCTCACAGGAGATCAGCCCCAGCATTTT. This encodes CASSLTGDQPQHF. The V and J genes are TRBV10-2 and TRBJ1-5, with D possibly TRBD1 on 5 matching bases. CDR1 is WSHSY, CDR2 SAAADI, per germline. The V and J ends lost 6 bases and 5 bases respectively, with 11 bases between them. The CDR3 totals 13 residues.

The rearrangement joins TRBV29-1 to TRBJ2-1; tentatively, D is TRBD2 (7 bases). Germline-derived CDR1 and CDR2 are SQVTM and ANQGSEA. CDR3 length: 16 amino acids. V shed 6 bases and J shed 6 bases, with 24 bases lying between them. The CDR3 nucleotides read TGCAGCGTGGGGACTTGGGGTAAGGGAGGGGGCAATGAGCAGTTCTTC. This encodes CSVGTWGKGGGNEQFF.

The rearrangement uses TRBV6-5 and TRBJ1-3; TRBD1 aligns across 7 bases. Per germline, CDR1 MNHEY and CDR2 SVGAGI. This CDR3 is built from 15 residues. With V trimmed by 6 bases and J by 4 bases, 9 bases remained unmatched. The CDR3 reads CASRPRDREGNTIYF. The CDR3 DNA follows: TGTGCCAGCAGACCAAGGGACAGAGAAGGAAACACCATATATTTT.

V is TRBV11-2 and J is TRBJ1-5; TRBD1 matches 8 bases. Germline V gives CDR1 SGHAT, CDR2 FQNNGV. V shed 3 bases, J shed 1 base, and the junction held 8 bases outside the gene matches. This CDR3 region has 17 residues. The CDR3, as DNA: TGTGCCAGCAGCTTGGGATCAAACAGGGGGAGCAATCAGCCCCAGCATTTT. Amino acid sequence: CASSLGSNRGSNQPQHF.

This chain uses TRBV7-9 with TRBJ1-1, with TRBD1 matching 8 bases. The length of the CDR3 is 17 residues. V shed 5 bases and J 1 base; nucleotides not matched to a gene: 12. Per germline, CDR1 SEHNR and CDR2 FQNEAQ (reference sequence). CDR3 coding DNA: TGTGCCAGCAGCCCCCTGACGGGGACAGGACCGAACACTGAAGCTTTCTTT. Translated, it gives CASSPLTGTGPNTEAFF. Full variable domain (outside the CDR3, taken from reference TRBV7-9 and TRBJ1-1): DTGVSQNPRHKITKRGQNVTFRCDPISEHNRLYWYRQTLGQGPEFLTYFQNEAQLEKSRLLSDRFSAERPKGSFSTLEIQRTEQGDSAMYLCASSPLTGTGPNTEAFFGQGTRLTVV.

The CDR3 DNA reads TGTGCCAGCAGCCCCCGGGGGAGCGGGAGATTTGGTGAGCAGTTCTTC. Translated, it gives CASSPRGSGRFGEQFF. The gene calls are TRBV9 and TRBJ2-1; TRBD2 agrees at 8 bases. CDR3 length: 16 residues. CDR1 is SGDLS and CDR2 is YYNGEE in the germline V gene. Trimming at V came to 4 bases and at J to 9 bases, leaving 15 bases not matched to a gene.

V is TRBV7-2 and J is TRBJ2-5; D gene uncertain. CDR1 SGHTA and CDR2 FQGNSA come from the germline V gene. Trimming stripped 2 bases from V and 1 base from J, with 5 bases between. There are 13 residues in the CDR3. Here the CDR3 reads CASSLKPQETQYF. CDR3 bases: TGTGCCAGCAGCTTAAAGCCCCAAGAGACCCAGTACTTC.

This rearrangement joins TRBV18 to TRBJ2-7; weak D call: TRBD1 (6 bases). Trimming removed 2 bases at V and 0 bases at J, with 8 bases between. The germline gives CDR1 KGHSH, CDR2 LQKENI. The CDR3 is 14 amino acids. The CDR3 bases are TGTGCCAGCTCACCAAGGGACACCTCCTACGAGCAGTACTTC. Protein product: CASSPRDTSYEQYF.

The J gene is TRBJ2-3, the V gene TRBV18; TRBD1 is a possible D gene (6 bases). This CDR3 spans 16 amino acids. Germline V lookup: CDR1 KGHSH, CDR2 LQKENI. The V gene lost 3 bases and the J gene lost 1 base, with 14 bases spanning the gap. Here the CDR3 reads CASSPGSRGRTDTQYF. CDR3 DNA sequence: TGTGCCAGCTCACCCGGAAGCAGGGGACGCACAGATACGCAGTATTTT. Supplemented by reference TRBV18 and TRBJ2-3, the full variable domain reads NAGVMQNPRHLVRRRGQEARLRCSPMKGHSHVYWYRQLPEEGLKFMVYLQKENIIDESGMPKERFSAEFPKEGPSILRIQQVVRGDSAAYFCASSPGSRGRTDTQYFGPGTRLTVL.

This clone has just a few counts. This chain links TRBV6-2 or TRBV6-3 with TRBJ1-2; D gene uncertain. Germline V lookup: CDR1 MNHEY, CDR2 SVGEGT. Trimming removed 5 bases at V and 1 base at J, with 11 bases between. The CDR3 totals 14 residues. In DNA, the CDR3 is TGTGCCAGCAGTCAGGCCACCATTAACTATGGCTACACCTTC. Protein sequence: CASSQATINYGYTF.